This T cell receptor (beta chain) was profiled in a study of tumor-infiltrating lymphocytes in primary liver carcinoma. Study-wide results and caveats: Top-250-clone fractions were significantly higher in tumors than in blood (p = 0.039).

Both RNA and DNA were isolated together from about 20-30 mg of bulk tissue that had not been sorted. Treatment of the patients' primary liver carcinoma consisted of surgical resection. The researchers produced TCR beta cDNA from approximately 460 ng total RNA with a constant-region primer. Employing slightly modified ARM-PCR, three nested multiplex PCR rounds were run, and these gave rise to the TCR beta libraries. TRBV1-TRBV30 forward primers paired with a C-beta reverse primer were used in the first two PCR rounds, which ran around 10 cycles each. Via MiXCR, TCRdb re-called the multiplex PCR reads, giving one row per CDR3 protein. The table lists roughly 190,000 distinct CDR3 sequences, over 80% of them singletons. Points on this clonotype: Antigen: not known.

There are 15 residues in the CDR3. The germline gives CDR1 SGHKS, CDR2 YYEKEE (reference sequence). Trimming removed 5 bases from V and 7 bases from J, with 19 bases in between. This chain links TRBV5-5 with TRBJ2-1, with a weak D call TRBD2 (5 bases). The clonotype was recovered from a man aged 35 to 55 with primary liver carcinoma and hepatitis B virus infection. Sequencing was done on a sample of tumor tissue from primary liver carcinoma. CDR3 region: CASSSRPGFKNEQFF. Here the CDR3 DNA reads TGTGCCAGCAGTTCACGACCGGGATTTAAAAATGAGCAGTTCTTC.